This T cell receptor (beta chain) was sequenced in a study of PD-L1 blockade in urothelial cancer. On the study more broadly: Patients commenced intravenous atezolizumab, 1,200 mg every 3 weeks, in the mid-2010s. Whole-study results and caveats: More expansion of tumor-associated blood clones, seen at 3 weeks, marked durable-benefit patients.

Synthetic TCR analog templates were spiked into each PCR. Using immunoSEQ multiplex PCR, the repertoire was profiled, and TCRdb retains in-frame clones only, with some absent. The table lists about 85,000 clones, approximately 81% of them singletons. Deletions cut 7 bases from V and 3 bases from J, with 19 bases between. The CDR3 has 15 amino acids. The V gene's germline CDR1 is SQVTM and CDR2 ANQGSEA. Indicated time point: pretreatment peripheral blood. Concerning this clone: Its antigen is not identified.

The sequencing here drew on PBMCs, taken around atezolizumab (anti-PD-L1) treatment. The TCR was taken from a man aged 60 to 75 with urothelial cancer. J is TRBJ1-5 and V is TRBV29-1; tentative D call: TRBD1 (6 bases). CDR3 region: CSAAEGGMNNQPQHF. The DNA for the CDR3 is TGCAGCGCCGCCGAGGGGGGGATGAACAATCAGCCCCAGCATTTT.